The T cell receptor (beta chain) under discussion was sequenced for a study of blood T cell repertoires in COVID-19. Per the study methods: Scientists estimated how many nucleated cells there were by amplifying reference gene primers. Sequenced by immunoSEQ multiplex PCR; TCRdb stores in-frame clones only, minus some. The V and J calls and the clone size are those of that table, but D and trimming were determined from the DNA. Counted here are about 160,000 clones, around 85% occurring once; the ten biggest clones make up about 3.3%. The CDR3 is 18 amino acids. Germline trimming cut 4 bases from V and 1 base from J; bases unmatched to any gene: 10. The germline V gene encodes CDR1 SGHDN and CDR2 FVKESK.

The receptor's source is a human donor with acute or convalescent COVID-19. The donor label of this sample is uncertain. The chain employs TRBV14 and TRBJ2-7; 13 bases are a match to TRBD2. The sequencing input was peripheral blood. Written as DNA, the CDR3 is TGTGCCAGCAGCCCAGAGAGACTAGCGGGGGGCCGATCCTACGAGCAGTACTTC. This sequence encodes CASSPERLAGGRSYEQYF.